The 9 T cell receptor beta chains reported below all come from one sample, sequenced in a study of shared clonotypes between healthy human individuals. TCRdb keeps only in-frame clones here, not all; method: immunoSEQ multiplex PCR. The sample has fewer than 400,000 clones, roughly 70% seen once. Sequencing input: memory CD4+ T cells sorted from blood. Subset indicated: CD45RA-negative fraction. Receptors originate from a man aged 25-40 years in good health.

A single count supports this clone. CDR3 bases: TGTGCCAGCAGTTTACGTTCAGGGGGGACAGATACGCAGTATTTT. It specifies CASSLRSGGTDTQYF. The genes are TRBV27 and TRBJ2-3; a weak D match, TRBD1 (7 bases). The CDR3 spans 15 residues. The germline V gene encodes CDR1 MNHEY and CDR2 SMNVEV (reference sequence). Trimming left V 2 bases short and J 3 bases short, with 12 bases between.

The chain employs TRBV9 and TRBJ2-3; 7 positions match TRBD2. V dropped 0 bases and J dropped 1; count of bases not matched to a gene: 2. CDR1 and CDR2 (germline): SGDLS, YYNGEE. CDR3 size: 15 residues. The CDR3 DNA reads as TGTGCCAGCAGCGTAGGCGGGAGAGGCACAGATACGCAGTATTTT. Amino acid sequence: CASSVGGRGTDTQYF. The full variable domain, in which reference TRBV9 and TRBJ2-3 provide the parts outside the CDR3, is DSGVTQTPKHLITATGQRVTLRCSPRSGDLSVYWYQQSLDQGLQFLIQYYNGEERAKGNILERFSAQQFPDLHSELNLSSLELGDSALYFCASSVGGRGTDTQYFGPGTRLTVL.

The V and J genes are TRBV6-5 and TRBJ2-7, with 13 nucleotides matching TRBD2. Germline V gene data show CDR1 as MNHEY and CDR2 as SVGAGI. The CDR3 consists of 15 residues. Trimming removed 1 base from V and 4 bases from J; junction bases left unmatched: 1. CDR3 in amino acids: CASSYWTSGSYEQYF. CDR3 bases: TGTGCCAGCAGTTACTGGACTAGCGGGAGTTACGAGCAGTACTTC.

The genes are TRBV28 and TRBJ1-3; no clear D gene. CDR3 size: 14 residues. Trimming stripped 2 bases from V and 0 bases from J, with 5 bases between. The germline V gene has CDR1 MDHEN and CDR2 SYDVKM. Here the CDR3 DNA reads TGTGCCAGCAGTTTAATTACCTCTGGAAACACCATATATTTT. It encodes CASSLITSGNTIYF. Supplemented by reference TRBV28 and TRBJ1-3, the full variable domain reads DVKVTQSSRYLVKRTGEKVFLECVQDMDHENMFWYRQDPGLGLRLIYFSYDVKMKEKGDIPEGYSVSREKKERFSLILESASTNQTSMYLCASSLITSGNTIYFGEGSWLTVV.

The rearrangement uses TRBV28 and TRBJ1-1; D is possibly TRBD1 (5 bases). Germline CDR1 is MDHEN and CDR2 is SYDVKM. This CDR3 contains 14 residues. V was clipped by 6 bases and J by 5 bases, with 16 bases between them. Here the CDR3 reads CASSPGGLQTEAFF. In DNA, the CDR3 is TGTGCCAGCAGCCCCGGGGGATTACAAACTGAAGCTTTCTTT.

The rearrangement uses TRBV4-3 and TRBJ1-1; D remains ambiguous. This CDR3 is 16 amino acids long. Germline CDR1 reads LGHNA; CDR2 reads YSLEER. The V gene lost 0 bases and the J gene lost 0 bases, with 11 bases spanning the gap. For the CDR3, the DNA is TGCGCCAGCAGCCAAGAAGGCGGGATTATGAACACTGAAGCTTTCTTT. This translates into CASSQEGGIMNTEAFF.

The gene calls are TRBV19 and TRBJ2-5; D is unclear. The V end lost 4 bases, the J end lost 0 bases, and 9 bases lay between the germline ends. The CDR3 is 14 residues long. The germline V gene has CDR1 LNHDA and CDR2 SQIVND (reference sequence). The CDR3 region has the DNA TGTGCCAGTAGTAACTTCCGGGACCAAGAGACCCAGTACTTC. The encoded protein is CASSNFRDQETQYF.

J is TRBJ2-5 and V is TRBV5-1; 7 bases align to TRBD1. This CDR3 has 13 amino acids. Per germline, CDR1 SGHRS and CDR2 YFSETQ. V trimming: 5 bases; J trimming: 5 bases; junction bases outside the gene matches: 6. The CDR3 here is CASSLTGLETQYF. The CDR3 nucleotides are TGCGCCAGCAGTTTGACAGGGCTGGAGACCCAGTACTTC.

This clone was observed once. This CDR3 is CASSGQSEKLFF. The CDR3 nucleotides read TGTGCCAGCTCAGGACAGTCCGAAAAACTGTTTTTT. The V call is TRBV18, the J call TRBJ1-4, with a possible D match to TRBD1 (6 bases). Germline V CDR1 and CDR2: KGHSH, LQKENI. V dropped 5 bases and J dropped 8 bases, with 9 bases sitting between them. The CDR3 sequence is 12 residues long.